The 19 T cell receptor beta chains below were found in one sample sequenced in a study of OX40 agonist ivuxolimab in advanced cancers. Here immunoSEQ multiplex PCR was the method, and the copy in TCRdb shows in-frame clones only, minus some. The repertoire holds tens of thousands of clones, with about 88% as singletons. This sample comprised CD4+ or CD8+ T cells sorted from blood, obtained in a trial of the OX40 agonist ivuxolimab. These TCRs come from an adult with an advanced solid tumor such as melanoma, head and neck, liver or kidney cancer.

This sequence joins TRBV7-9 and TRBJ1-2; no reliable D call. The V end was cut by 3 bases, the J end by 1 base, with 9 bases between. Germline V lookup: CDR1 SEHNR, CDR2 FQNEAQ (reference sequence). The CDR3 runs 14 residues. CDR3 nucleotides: TGTGCCAGCAGCTTTGTTGGGTTTAACTATGGCTACACCTTC. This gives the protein CASSFVGFNYGYTF.

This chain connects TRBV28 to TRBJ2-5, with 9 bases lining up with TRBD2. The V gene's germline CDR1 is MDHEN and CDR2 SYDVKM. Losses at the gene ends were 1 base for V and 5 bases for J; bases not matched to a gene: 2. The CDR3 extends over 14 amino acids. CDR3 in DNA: TGTGCCAGCAGTTTATTAGCGGGAGATGAGACCCAGTACTTC. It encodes CASSLLAGDETQYF. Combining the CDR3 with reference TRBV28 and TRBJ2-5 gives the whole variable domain DVKVTQSSRYLVKRTGEKVFLECVQDMDHENMFWYRQDPGLGLRLIYFSYDVKMKEKGDIPEGYSVSREKKERFSLILESASTNQTSMYLCASSLLAGDETQYFGPGTRLLVL.

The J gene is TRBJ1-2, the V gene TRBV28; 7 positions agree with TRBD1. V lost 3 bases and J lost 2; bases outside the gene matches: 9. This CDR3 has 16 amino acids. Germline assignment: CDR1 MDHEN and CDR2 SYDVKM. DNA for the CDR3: TGTGCCAGCAGTTTCGCCACCGGACAGGAGAACTATGGCTACACCTTC. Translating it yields CASSFATGQENYGYTF.

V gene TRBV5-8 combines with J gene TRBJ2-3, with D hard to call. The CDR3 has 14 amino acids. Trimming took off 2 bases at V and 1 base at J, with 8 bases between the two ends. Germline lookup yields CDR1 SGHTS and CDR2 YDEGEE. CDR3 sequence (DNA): TGTGCCAGCAGCTTCCGCCTACGCACAGATACGCAGTATTTT. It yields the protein CASSFRLRTDTQYF.

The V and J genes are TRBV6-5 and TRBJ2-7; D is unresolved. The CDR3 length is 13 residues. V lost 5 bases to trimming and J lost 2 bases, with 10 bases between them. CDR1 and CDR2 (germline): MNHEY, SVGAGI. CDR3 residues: CASSPLDTYEQYF. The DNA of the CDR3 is TGTGCCAGCAGTCCCCTAGACACCTACGAGCAGTACTTC.

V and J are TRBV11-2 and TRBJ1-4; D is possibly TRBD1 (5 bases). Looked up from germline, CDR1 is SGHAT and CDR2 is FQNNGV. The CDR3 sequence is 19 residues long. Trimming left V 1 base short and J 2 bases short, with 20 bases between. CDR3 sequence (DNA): TGTGCCAGCAGCTTAGTTTCCTGGGCAGGGCAACGTACTAATGAAAAACTGTTTTTT. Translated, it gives CASSLVSWAGQRTNEKLFF.

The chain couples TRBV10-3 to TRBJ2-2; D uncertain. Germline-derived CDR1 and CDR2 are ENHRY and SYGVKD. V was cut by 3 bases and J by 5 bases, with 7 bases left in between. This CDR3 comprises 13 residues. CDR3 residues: CAISDYNTGELFF. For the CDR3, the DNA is TGTGCCATCAGTGATTACAATACCGGGGAGCTGTTTTTT.

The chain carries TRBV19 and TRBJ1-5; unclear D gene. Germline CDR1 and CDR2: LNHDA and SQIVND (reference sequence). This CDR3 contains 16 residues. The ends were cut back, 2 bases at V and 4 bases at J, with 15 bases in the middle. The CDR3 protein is CASSISGERPNQPQHF. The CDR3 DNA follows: TGTGCCAGTAGTATAAGTGGGGAGCGCCCAAATCAGCCCCAGCATTTT.

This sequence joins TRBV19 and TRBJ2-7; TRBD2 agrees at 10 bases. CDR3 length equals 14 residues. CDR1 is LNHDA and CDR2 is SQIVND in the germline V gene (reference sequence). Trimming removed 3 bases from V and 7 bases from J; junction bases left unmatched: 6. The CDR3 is CASSILAGVMEQYF. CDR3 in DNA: TGTGCCAGTAGTATCCTAGCGGGAGTAATGGAGCAGTACTTC.

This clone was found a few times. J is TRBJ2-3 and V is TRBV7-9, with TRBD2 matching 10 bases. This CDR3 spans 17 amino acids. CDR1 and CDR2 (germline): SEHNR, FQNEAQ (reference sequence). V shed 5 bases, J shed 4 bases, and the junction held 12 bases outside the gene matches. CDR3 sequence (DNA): TGTGCCAGCAGCCCTAGCGGGAGAGGTTTTGGGGCAGATACGCAGTATTTT. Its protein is CASSPSGRGFGADTQYF.

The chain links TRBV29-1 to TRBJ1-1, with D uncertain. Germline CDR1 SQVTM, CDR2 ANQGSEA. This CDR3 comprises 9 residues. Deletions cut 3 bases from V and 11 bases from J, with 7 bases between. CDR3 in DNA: TGCAGCGTTGAGATTGGGGCTTTCTTT. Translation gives CSVEIGAFF.

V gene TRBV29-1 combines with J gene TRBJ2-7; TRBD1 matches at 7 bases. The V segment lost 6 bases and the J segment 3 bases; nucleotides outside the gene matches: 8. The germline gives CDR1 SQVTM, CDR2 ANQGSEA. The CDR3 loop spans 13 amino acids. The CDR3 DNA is TGCAGCGTGGGGGACAGCTCCAACTACGAGCAGTACTTC. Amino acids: CSVGDSSNYEQYF.

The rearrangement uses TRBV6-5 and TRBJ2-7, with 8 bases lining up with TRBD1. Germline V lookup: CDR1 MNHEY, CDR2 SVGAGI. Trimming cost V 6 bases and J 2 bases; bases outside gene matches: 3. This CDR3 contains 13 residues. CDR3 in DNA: TGTGCCAGCAGCCCCAGGGGGCCCTACGAGCAGTACTTC. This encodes CASSPRGPYEQYF.

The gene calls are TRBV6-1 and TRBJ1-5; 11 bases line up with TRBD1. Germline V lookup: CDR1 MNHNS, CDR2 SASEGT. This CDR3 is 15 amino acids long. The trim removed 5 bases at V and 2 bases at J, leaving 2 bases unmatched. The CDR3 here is CASSKGQGGNQPQHF. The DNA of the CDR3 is TGTGCCAGCAGTAAGGGACAGGGGGGCAATCAGCCCCAGCATTTT.

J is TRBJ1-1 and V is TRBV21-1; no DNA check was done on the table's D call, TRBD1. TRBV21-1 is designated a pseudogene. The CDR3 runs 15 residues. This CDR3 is CASSPIGRMNTEAFF. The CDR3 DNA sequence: TGTGCCAGCAGCCCCATTGGCCGAATGAACACTGAAGCTTTCTTT.

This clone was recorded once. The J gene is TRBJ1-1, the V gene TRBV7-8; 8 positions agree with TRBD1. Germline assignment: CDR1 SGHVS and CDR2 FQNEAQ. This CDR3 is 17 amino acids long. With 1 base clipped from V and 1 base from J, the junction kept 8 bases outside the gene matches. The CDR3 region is CASSLDTQQGANTEAFF. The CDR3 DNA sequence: TGTGCCAGCAGCTTAGACACTCAGCAGGGGGCGAACACTGAAGCTTTCTTT.

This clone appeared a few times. Here the CDR3 DNA reads TGTGCCAGTAGTATAAGACTAGCGGGAGAGATCAAGTCCGGGGAGCTGTTTTTT. It codes for CASSIRLAGEIKSGELFF. The V call is TRBV19, the J call TRBJ2-2; 12 positions agree with TRBD2. Germline V lookup: CDR1 LNHDA, CDR2 SQIVND (reference sequence). The CDR3 totals 18 residues. With 2 bases clipped from V and 6 bases from J, the junction kept 10 bases outside the gene matches. Filled out from reference TRBV19 and TRBJ2-2, the complete variable domain reads DGGITQSPKYLFRKEGQNVTLSCEQNLNHDAMYWYRQDPGQGLRLIYYSQIVNDFQKGDIAEGYSVSREKKESFPLTVTSAQKNPTAFYLCASSIRLAGEIKSGELFFGEGSRLTVL.

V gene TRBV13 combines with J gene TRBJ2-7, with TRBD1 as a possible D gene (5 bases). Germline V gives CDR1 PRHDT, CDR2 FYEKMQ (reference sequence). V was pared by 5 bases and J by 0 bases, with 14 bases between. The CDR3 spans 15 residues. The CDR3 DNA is TGTGCCAGCAGCGTGGGGCGGCGTAGCTCCTACGAGCAGTACTTC. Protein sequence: CASSVGRRSSYEQYF. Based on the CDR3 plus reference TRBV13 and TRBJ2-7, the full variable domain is AAGVIQSPRHLIKEKRETATLKCYPIPRHDTVYWYQQGPGQDPQFLISFYEKMQSDKGSIPDRFSAQQFSDYHSELNMSSLELGDSALYFCASSVGRRSSYEQYFGPGTRLTVT.

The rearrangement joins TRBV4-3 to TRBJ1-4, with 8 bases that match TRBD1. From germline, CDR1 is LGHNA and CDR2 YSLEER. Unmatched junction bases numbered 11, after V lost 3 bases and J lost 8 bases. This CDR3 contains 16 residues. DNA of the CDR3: TGCGCCAGCAGCCAGGGGGCCGGACAGGGAACCGAAAAACTGTTTTTT. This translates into CASSQGAGQGTEKLFF.